This TCR beta chain was identified during a study of blood T cell repertoires in COVID-19. About the research overall: Spain, Italy and the United States supplied samples that represented acute and convalescent COVID-19. Sample material is recorded as cDNA or gDNA derived from T cells, B-cell-depleted T cells, or PBMCs.

This clone was picked up a small number of times. Study processing details: Amplification of reference gene primers provided the estimated nucleated cell counts. Libraries were prepared by immunoSEQ multiplex PCR; TCRdb keeps only in-frame clonotypes and omits some of them. V and J calls and clone size are copied from that table; D and trimming were computed from the DNA. The top ten clones hold approximately 5.1% of a sample with about 280,000 clones, approximately 85% of them seen once. CDR3 length: 14 amino acids. Germline CDR1 KGHSH, CDR2 LQKENI. Trimming removed 4 bases from V and 4 bases from J; junction bases left unmatched: 6.

This sequence joins TRBV18 and TRBJ1-2; TRBD1 matches 7 bases. The source of this sequence is a middle-aged man with active or convalescent COVID-19. Sequences were obtained from peripheral blood. The CDR3 nucleotides are TGTGCCAGCTCACTTGAGGGGGCCGGCTATGGCTACACCTTC. This gives the protein CASSLEGAGYGYTF.